This T cell receptor (beta chain) was profiled in a study of neoadjuvant anti-PD-1 for oral cavity cancer. In the study overall: Non-progressing patients received a fourth nivolumab dose near day 43, then surgery on days 50-56.

Germline lookup yields CDR1 SGHTA and CDR2 FQGTGA. This CDR3 is built from 13 residues. With 5 bases clipped from V and 4 bases from J, the junction kept 3 bases outside the gene matches. Data came from immunoSEQ multiplex PCR; TCRdb stores just in-frame clones and leaves some out. The sample carries approximately 67,000 clones, about four fifths recorded once. Overall study results and limits: Treg/Th17 ratio rose with pretreatment blood and fell with post-treatment tumor TCRbeta clonality.

Note on this clone: What it recognizes is unknown.

Patients had newly diagnosed, untreated stage II-IVA oral cavity squamous cell carcinoma. The patients had HPV-negative, locally advanced oral cavity squamous cell carcinoma. The TCR comes from a person aged 35-79 years with oral cavity squamous cell carcinoma. The gene calls are TRBV7-3 and TRBJ2-5; 8 nucleotides match TRBD1. The material was PBMCs, obtained before nivolumab (anti-PD-1) treatment. This chain's CDR3 is CASSPGQGETQYF. The CDR3 DNA reads as TGTGCCAGCAGCCCAGGACAGGGAGAGACCCAGTACTTC. Together with reference TRBV7-3 and TRBJ2-5, the CDR3 gives the full variable domain: GAGVSQTPSNKVTEKGKYVELRCDPISGHTALYWYRQSLGQGPEFLIYFQGTGAADDSGLPNDRFFAVRPEGSVSTLKIQRTERGDSAVYLCASSPGQGETQYFGPGTRLLVL.